This TCR beta chain was profiled in a study of blood T cell repertoires in COVID-19. About the research overall: COVID-19 samples collected from the United States, Italy and Spain covered acute and convalescent phases. Sources were T cells, B-cell-depleted T cells, or PBMCs; the material itself was cDNA or gDNA.

The CDR3 is made up of 14 amino acids. V lost 4 bases to trimming and J lost 7 bases; unmatched junction nucleotides: 6. Germline V gives CDR1 SNHLY, CDR2 FYNNEI. In Seattle, patients joined the study during active infection and were tracked longitudinally. This clone was detected only once. Original processing methods: By means of reference gene primer amplification, nucleated cell counts were estimated. The method was immunoSEQ multiplex PCR; TCRdb's version includes in-frame clones alone and lacks a portion of them. Clonal size and the V and J genes are those of that table, whereas D and trimming came from the DNA. The table records over 200,000 clones, about nine tenths of them present only once.

This TCR was sampled from a man aged 45-65 years with COVID-19, enrolled during active disease. The sequencing sample was made of peripheral blood. This rearrangement joins TRBV2 to TRBJ1-5; 8 nucleotides agree with TRBD1. The CDR3: CASSASGGWQPQHF. The CDR3 DNA reads TGTGCCAGCAGTGCATCAGGGGGCTGGCAGCCCCAGCATTTT.